One and the same sample provided the 9 T cell receptor beta chains below, sequenced in a study of blood T cell repertoires in COVID-19. Sequenced by immunoSEQ multiplex PCR; TCRdb stores in-frame clones only, minus some. The sample holds hundreds of thousands of clones; 65% to 85% are singletons and the top ten take 6.8%. Source material: PBMCs or T cells enriched from blood (not recorded which). Source of these receptors: a woman aged 40 to 50 who had recovered from COVID-19.

The J gene is TRBJ1-1, the V gene TRBV6-1; 8 bases agree with TRBD1. Germline V CDR1 and CDR2: MNHNS, SASEGT. This CDR3 comprises 12 residues. V shed 5 bases, J shed 6 bases, and the junction held 2 bases outside the gene matches. The CDR3 region is CASSLQGAEAFF. In DNA, the CDR3 is TGTGCCAGCAGTTTACAGGGGGCTGAAGCTTTCTTT.

The chain employs TRBV27 and TRBJ1-1; TRBD1 might be the D (6 bases). The CDR3 extends over 13 amino acids. Per the germline V gene, CDR1 is MNHEY and CDR2 is SMNVEV (reference sequence). The V end was cut by 5 bases, the J end by 11 bases, with 18 bases between. CDR3 DNA sequence: TGTGCCAGCAGTCCAGACAGGTTGCTCTTGGCTTTCTTT. Its protein is CASSPDRLLLAFF.

The rearrangement uses TRBV9 and TRBJ2-2, with 7 bases identical to TRBD2. Per germline, CDR1 SGDLS and CDR2 YYNGEE. J gave up 6 bases and V 3 bases, and 2 bases lay outside the gene matches. CDR3 length equals 13 residues. The CDR3 here is CASSAGGSGELFF. The CDR3 coding sequence is TGTGCCAGCAGCGCGGGGGGATCCGGGGAGCTGTTTTTT.

This chain uses TRBV30 with TRBJ1-1; TRBD1 aligns across 7 bases. Germline V gene data show CDR1 as GTSNPN and CDR2 as SVGIG (reference sequence). V lost 4 bases to trimming and J lost 0 bases; unmatched junction nucleotides: 11. This CDR3 region has 16 residues. CDR3 region: CAWTPGTAFMNTEAFF. The CDR3 region has the DNA TGTGCCTGGACACCCGGGACAGCATTTATGAACACTGAAGCTTTCTTT.

A few counts support this clone. This chain links TRBV6-2 or TRBV6-3 with TRBJ2-7, with TRBD1 as a possible D gene (9 bases). The CDR3 has 12 residues. Germline V gives CDR1 MNHEY, CDR2 SVGEGT. The CDR3 DNA sequence: TGTGCCAGCAGCCCCGGGAGGGGACAGGGAAACGTC. This sequence encodes CASSPGRGQGNV.

V and J are TRBV9 and TRBJ2-1; TRBD2 might be the D (5 bases). Germline-derived CDR1 and CDR2 are SGDLS and YYNGEE. CDR3 length: 16 residues. V lost 0 bases and J lost 5, with 15 bases in between. As DNA, the CDR3 is TGTGCCAGCAGCGTAGATGTTAGCGAGTATCACAATGAGCAGTTCTTC. It encodes CASSVDVSEYHNEQFF. Full variable domain (outside the CDR3, taken from reference TRBV9 and TRBJ2-1): DSGVTQTPKHLITATGQRVTLRCSPRSGDLSVYWYQQSLDQGLQFLIQYYNGEERAKGNILERFSAQQFPDLHSELNLSSLELGDSALYFCASSVDVSEYHNEQFFGPGTRLTVL.

There are a few counts of this clone. The J gene is TRBJ2-1, the V gene TRBV2; the match to TRBD2 covers 9 bases. The length of the CDR3 is 16 residues. From germline, CDR1 is SNHLY and CDR2 FYNNEI. The V segment lost 2 bases and the J segment 1 base; nucleotides outside the gene matches: 3. CDR3 coding DNA: TGTGCCAGCAGTGAAAGGGCGGGAGGGTCCTACAATGAGCAGTTCTTC. This translates into CASSERAGGSYNEQFF.

In this sample, this clone turned up once. The chain carries TRBV6-6 and TRBJ2-3, with 11 bases fitting TRBD1. Germline CDR1 and CDR2: MNHNY and SVGAGI (reference sequence). This CDR3 has 15 residues. The V segment lost 7 bases and the J segment 5 bases; nucleotides outside the gene matches: 8. CDR3 nucleotide sequence: TGTGCCAGCAAAAGGACAGGGGGCGCGGGAGATACGCAGTATTTT. Protein sequence: CASKRTGGAGDTQYF.

CDR3 in DNA: TGTGCCAGCAGCAACGACGGACAGGCTGGAAACACCATATATTTT. Protein: CASSNDGQAGNTIYF. The V gene is TRBV7-9, the J gene TRBJ1-3; 7 bases match TRBD1. The CDR3 loop spans 15 amino acids. J lost 2 bases, V lost 5 bases, and 6 bases had no gene match. Germline CDR1 and CDR2: SEHNR and FQNEAQ (reference sequence).